Shown below are 25 T cell receptor beta chains from a single sample sequenced in a study of T-cell memory formation after mild COVID-19. TCRdb fed the 5' RACE reads into MiXCR, producing one record per CDR3 protein. The profile shows about 100,000 distinct CDR3 sequences, roughly 11% of them singletons. The sequenced material came from PBMCs or a T cell subset sorted from them (not recorded which). These receptors were collected from a man aged 18 to 30 who had mild COVID-19 (a few samples of this study predate the infection). Cell type and time point are not known.

This clonotype was seen a few times. CDR3 sequence: CASSFPGDNQPQHF. DNA of the CDR3: TGTGCCAGCAGCTTTCCAGGGGACAATCAGCCCCAGCATTTT. V and J are TRBV7-9 and TRBJ1-5, with a possible D match to TRBD1 (6 bases). The CDR3 extends over 14 amino acids. Germline-derived CDR1 and CDR2 are SEHNR and FQNEAQ (reference sequence). Trimming stripped 3 bases from V and 3 bases from J, with 9 bases between.

The sample holds a few counts of this clonotype. The chain links TRBV14 to TRBJ2-3; D uncertain. Germline CDR1 SGHDN, CDR2 FVKESK. V shed 4 bases and J shed 7 bases, with 12 bases lying between them. The CDR3 has 13 residues. CDR3 DNA: TGTGCCAGCAGCCTGCTCGGCGGAAATACGCAGTATTTT. Amino acids: CASSLLGGNTQYF.

In this sample, this clonotype turned up a few times. V usage is TRBV5-6 and J usage is TRBJ2-3; the D is unclear. Germline-derived CDR1 and CDR2 are SGHDT and YYEEEE. The ends were cut back, 0 bases at V and 4 bases at J, with 3 bases in the middle. The CDR3 sequence is 12 residues long. This chain's CDR3 is CASSLVSDTQYF. DNA of the CDR3: TGTGCCAGCAGCTTGGTTTCAGATACGCAGTATTTT.

This clonotype was picked up one time. The rearrangement joins TRBV29-1 to TRBJ2-1; either TRBD1 or TRBD2 may fit D (5 bases each). This CDR3 spans 15 amino acids. V shed 7 bases and J shed 9 bases, with 25 bases lying between them. Germline CDR1 and CDR2: SQVTM and ANQGSEA. The DNA of the CDR3 is TGCAGCGCCGCGAGGGGAGCGGACGGTTTCGGTGAGCAGTTCTTC. Its translation is CSAARGADGFGEQFF.

The chain has TRBV28 and TRBJ2-7, with TRBD1 as a possible D gene (5 bases). V gave up 6 bases and J gave up 0 bases, with 9 bases separating them. The germline V gene has CDR1 MDHEN and CDR2 SYDVKM. The CDR3 sequence is 13 residues long. The CDR3: CASRSGISYEQYV. The CDR3 region has the DNA TGTGCCAGCAGGTCAGGGATCTCCTACGAGCAGTACGTC.

This rearrangement joins TRBV15 to TRBJ2-7; D gene uncertain. There are 13 residues in the CDR3. CDR1 LNHNV and CDR2 YYDKDF come from the germline V gene (reference sequence). V was clipped by 5 bases and J by 0 bases, with 8 bases between them. The chain's CDR3 is CATSPATSYEQYV. CDR3 DNA: TGTGCCACCAGCCCCGCGACCTCCTACGAGCAGTACGTC.

The V and J genes are TRBV12-3 or TRBV12-4 and TRBJ2-1; possibly TRBD1 or TRBD2 for D (5 bases each). The CDR3 runs to 15 residues. The V end was cut by 8 bases, the J end by 3 bases, with 17 bases between. This chain's CDR3 is CASHNPGSVYNEQFF. CDR3 DNA: TGTGCCAGCCACAACCCAGGGAGTGTCTACAATGAGCAGTTCTTC.

This clonotype was picked up many times. The CDR3 protein is CASRGMADTQYF. The CDR3 DNA is TGCGCCAGCAGGGGGATGGCAGATACGCAGTATTTT. The chain recombines TRBV5-1 with TRBJ2-3; D call uncertain. Trimming shortened V by 5 bases and J by 4 bases, and 8 bases separated the two germline ends. Germline CDR1 and CDR2: SGHRS and YFSETQ. This CDR3 has 12 residues.

The V gene is TRBV5-1, the J gene TRBJ2-1; a possible D gene is TRBD2 (7 bases). This CDR3 is built from 14 residues. V gave up 2 bases and J gave up 7 bases, with 13 bases separating them. CDR1 and CDR2 from the germline V gene are SGHRS and YFSETQ. CDR3 region: CASSFGGGGNEQFF. For the CDR3, the DNA is TGCGCCAGCAGCTTCGGCGGGGGCGGGAATGAGCAGTTCTTC.

The gene calls are TRBV7-6 and TRBJ2-2; 8 nucleotides agree with TRBD1. V shed 6 bases, J shed 4 bases, and the junction held 10 bases outside the gene matches. The CDR3 sequence is 16 residues long. Germline V lookup: CDR1 SGHVS, CDR2 FNYEAQ. The CDR3 coding sequence is TGTGCCAGCAGTTCCGGACAGGGCCTATTCACCGGGGAGCTGTTTTTT. This gives the protein CASSSGQGLFTGELFF. The complete variable domain, with remaining parts taken from reference TRBV7-6 and TRBJ2-2, reads GAGVSQSPRYKVTKRGQDVALRCDPISGHVSLYWYRQALGQGPEFLTYFNYEAQQDKSGLPNDRFSAERPEGSISTLTIQRTEQRDSAMYRCASSSGQGLFTGELFFGEGSRLTVL.

This clonotype was counted only a few times. The chain joins TRBV27 to TRBJ2-7; 10 bases match TRBD1. This CDR3 region has 15 residues. Germline V gene lookup returns CDR1 MNHEY and CDR2 SMNVEV (reference sequence). The J segment lost 1 base and the V segment lost 5 bases, leaving 5 bases of the junction unmatched. CDR3 sequence (DNA): TGTGCCAGCAGTCCGGGACAGGGGCTTTCCTACGAGCAGTACTTC. It encodes CASSPGQGLSYEQYF.

This rearrangement joins TRBV7-9 to TRBJ2-3; 7 bases are shared with TRBD2. CDR1 is SEHNR, CDR2 FQNEAQ, per germline (reference sequence). V gave up 5 bases and J gave up 2 bases; unmatched junction bases: 7. The CDR3 spans 15 residues. The CDR3, as DNA: TGTGCCAGCAGCGCCGCGGCGGGGGACACAGATACGCAGTATTTT. Translated: CASSAAAGDTDTQYF.

The J gene is TRBJ2-7, the V gene TRBV4-1; D possibly corresponds to TRBD1 (8 bases). The germline gives CDR1 MGHRA, CDR2 YSYEKL. CDR3 length equals 14 residues. The V gene lost 4 bases and the J gene lost 5 bases, with 15 bases spanning the gap. The CDR3, as DNA: TGCGCCAGCAGCCCCTGGACAGGGAGGGACGAGCAGTACGTC. Encoded protein: CASSPWTGRDEQYV.

This clonotype appeared a few times. The chain joins TRBV6-5 to TRBJ1-1; D perhaps matches TRBD1 (6 bases). CDR3 length: 14 residues. The germline V gene has CDR1 MNHEY and CDR2 SVGAGI. Trimming stripped 5 bases from V and 4 bases from J, with 14 bases between. CDR3 amino acids: CASSIAGDITEAFF. The CDR3 DNA is TGTGCCAGCAGTATAGCAGGGGATATCACTGAAGCTTTCTTT.

The chain carries TRBV20-1 and TRBJ2-1; D unresolved. V was clipped by 5 bases and J by 0 bases, with 14 bases between them. CDR3 length: 15 amino acids. CDR1 and CDR2 from the germline V gene are DFQATT and SNEGSKA (reference sequence). The CDR3: CSAEVDPSSYNEQFF. For the CDR3, the DNA is TGCAGTGCTGAGGTAGATCCGAGCTCCTACAATGAGCAGTTCTTC.

This clonotype was counted between two and nine times. The chain uses TRBV29-1 and TRBJ2-7; TRBD2 matches at 9 bases. Germline V lookup: CDR1 SQVTM, CDR2 ANQGSEA. The CDR3 length is 13 residues. Losses at the gene ends were 1 base for V and 7 bases for J; bases not matched to a gene: 5. CDR3 bases: TGCAGCGTTGAAGGCGGGGGGGAAGGAGAGCAGTACTTC. Its translation: CSVEGGGEGEQYF.

J is TRBJ1-5 and V is TRBV19, with D maybe TRBD1 (5 bases). The V gene's germline CDR1 is LNHDA and CDR2 SQIVND (reference sequence). The V end was cut by 9 bases, the J end by 3 bases, with 12 bases between. CDR3 length: 13 residues. CDR3 bases: TGTGCCAGCAGGGAAGTGGTCAATCAGCCCCAGCATTTT. The encoded protein is CASREVVNQPQHF.

This clonotype showed up just a few times. The genes are TRBV5-4 and TRBJ1-1; possible D gene TRBD1, 5 bases. Trimming took 7 bases from V and 0 from J, leaving 22 bases between them. Germline V lookup: CDR1 SGHNT, CDR2 YYREEE (reference sequence). The CDR3 length is 17 residues. In nucleotides, the CDR3 is TGTGCCAGCCCGCCCCCCGAGGGGCCAGTTATGAACACTGAAGCTTTCTTT. Translated, it gives CASPPPEGPVMNTEAFF.

In its sample, this clonotype was seen a few times. The J gene is TRBJ2-2, the V gene TRBV29-1; TRBD2 matches at 9 bases. The CDR3 spans 17 residues. Trimming at V came to 6 bases and at J to 0 bases, leaving 11 bases not matched to a gene. CDR1 SQVTM and CDR2 ANQGSEA come from the germline V gene. The CDR3 loop is CSVSTFSGGPNTGELFF. The CDR3, as DNA: TGCAGCGTCTCAACTTTTAGCGGGGGACCGAACACCGGGGAGCTGTTTTTT.

This clonotype has ten or more counts. This chain links TRBV11-2 with TRBJ1-2; D unclear. This CDR3 is 13 amino acids long. V gave up 1 base and J gave up 6 bases, with 9 bases separating them. Germline loops: CDR1 SGHAT, CDR2 FQNNGV. The CDR3 loop reads CASSLGTGDGYTF. The CDR3 nucleotides are TGTGCCAGCAGCTTAGGGACCGGGGATGGCTACACCTTC. The variable domain in full, completed from reference TRBV11-2 and TRBJ1-2, reads EAGVAQSPRYKIIEKRQSVAFWCNPISGHATLYWYQQILGQGPKLLIQFQNNGVVDDSQLPKDRFSAERLKGVDSTLKIQPAKLEDSAVYLCASSLGTGDGYTFGSGTRLTVV.

This clonotype came up a few times. The chain has TRBV4-1 and TRBJ1-2; D gene ambiguous. Trimming stripped 1 base from V and 8 bases from J, with 23 bases between. The CDR3 spans 17 residues. Germline assignment: CDR1 MGHRA and CDR2 YSYEKL. The CDR3 nucleotides read TGCGCCAGCAGCCAAGTTTCGGCCTCGAAAAGCTATGGAGGCTACACCTTC. Translating it yields CASSQVSASKSYGGYTF.

The V and J genes are TRBV28 and TRBJ2-5, with D unclear. The CDR3 length is 15 residues. The V end lost 3 bases, the J end lost 0 bases, and 11 bases lay between the germline ends. The germline V gene encodes CDR1 MDHEN and CDR2 SYDVKM. The CDR3 DNA follows: TGTGCCAGCAGTTTGGCTAGTCCCTACCAAGAGACCCAGTACTTC. Protein product: CASSLASPYQETQYF.

This clonotype has just a few counts. This chain links TRBV7-9 with TRBJ1-1, with D tentatively TRBD1 (5 bases). The CDR3 has 13 residues. The germline V gene encodes CDR1 SEHNR and CDR2 FQNEAQ (reference sequence). With 3 bases removed from V and 14 bases from J, the gap between germline ends came to 19 bases. CDR3 region: CASSFSEGAGPFF. In DNA, the CDR3 is TGTGCCAGCAGCTTTTCGGAAGGGGCGGGGCCCTTCTTT. The variable domain in full, with the rest retrieved from reference TRBV7-9 and TRBJ1-1, is DTGVSQNPRHKITKRGQNVTFRCDPISEHNRLYWYRQTLGQGPEFLTYFQNEAQLEKSRLLSDRFSAERPKGSFSTLEIQRTEQGDSAMYLCASSFSEGAGPFFGQGTRLTVV.

V and J are TRBV27 and TRBJ2-1, with 8 bases matching TRBD1. The ends lost 7 bases at V and 4 bases at J; junction bases unmatched: 6. In germline, CDR1 is MNHEY, CDR2 SMNVEV (reference sequence). CDR3 length: 14 residues. CDR3 bases: TGTGCCAGCACGGACAGGACAGGGTACAATGAGCAGTTCTTC. Amino acids: CASTDRTGYNEQFF.

There are a few counts of this clonotype. The CDR3 region is CASSRKGRLHF. The DNA of the CDR3 is TGTGCCAGCAGTAGAAAAGGGCGTCTCCACTTT. The rearrangement joins TRBV12-3 or TRBV12-4 to TRBJ1-6; D remains unclear. V gave up 5 bases and J gave up 16 bases, with 12 bases separating them. The CDR3 is made up of 11 amino acids.